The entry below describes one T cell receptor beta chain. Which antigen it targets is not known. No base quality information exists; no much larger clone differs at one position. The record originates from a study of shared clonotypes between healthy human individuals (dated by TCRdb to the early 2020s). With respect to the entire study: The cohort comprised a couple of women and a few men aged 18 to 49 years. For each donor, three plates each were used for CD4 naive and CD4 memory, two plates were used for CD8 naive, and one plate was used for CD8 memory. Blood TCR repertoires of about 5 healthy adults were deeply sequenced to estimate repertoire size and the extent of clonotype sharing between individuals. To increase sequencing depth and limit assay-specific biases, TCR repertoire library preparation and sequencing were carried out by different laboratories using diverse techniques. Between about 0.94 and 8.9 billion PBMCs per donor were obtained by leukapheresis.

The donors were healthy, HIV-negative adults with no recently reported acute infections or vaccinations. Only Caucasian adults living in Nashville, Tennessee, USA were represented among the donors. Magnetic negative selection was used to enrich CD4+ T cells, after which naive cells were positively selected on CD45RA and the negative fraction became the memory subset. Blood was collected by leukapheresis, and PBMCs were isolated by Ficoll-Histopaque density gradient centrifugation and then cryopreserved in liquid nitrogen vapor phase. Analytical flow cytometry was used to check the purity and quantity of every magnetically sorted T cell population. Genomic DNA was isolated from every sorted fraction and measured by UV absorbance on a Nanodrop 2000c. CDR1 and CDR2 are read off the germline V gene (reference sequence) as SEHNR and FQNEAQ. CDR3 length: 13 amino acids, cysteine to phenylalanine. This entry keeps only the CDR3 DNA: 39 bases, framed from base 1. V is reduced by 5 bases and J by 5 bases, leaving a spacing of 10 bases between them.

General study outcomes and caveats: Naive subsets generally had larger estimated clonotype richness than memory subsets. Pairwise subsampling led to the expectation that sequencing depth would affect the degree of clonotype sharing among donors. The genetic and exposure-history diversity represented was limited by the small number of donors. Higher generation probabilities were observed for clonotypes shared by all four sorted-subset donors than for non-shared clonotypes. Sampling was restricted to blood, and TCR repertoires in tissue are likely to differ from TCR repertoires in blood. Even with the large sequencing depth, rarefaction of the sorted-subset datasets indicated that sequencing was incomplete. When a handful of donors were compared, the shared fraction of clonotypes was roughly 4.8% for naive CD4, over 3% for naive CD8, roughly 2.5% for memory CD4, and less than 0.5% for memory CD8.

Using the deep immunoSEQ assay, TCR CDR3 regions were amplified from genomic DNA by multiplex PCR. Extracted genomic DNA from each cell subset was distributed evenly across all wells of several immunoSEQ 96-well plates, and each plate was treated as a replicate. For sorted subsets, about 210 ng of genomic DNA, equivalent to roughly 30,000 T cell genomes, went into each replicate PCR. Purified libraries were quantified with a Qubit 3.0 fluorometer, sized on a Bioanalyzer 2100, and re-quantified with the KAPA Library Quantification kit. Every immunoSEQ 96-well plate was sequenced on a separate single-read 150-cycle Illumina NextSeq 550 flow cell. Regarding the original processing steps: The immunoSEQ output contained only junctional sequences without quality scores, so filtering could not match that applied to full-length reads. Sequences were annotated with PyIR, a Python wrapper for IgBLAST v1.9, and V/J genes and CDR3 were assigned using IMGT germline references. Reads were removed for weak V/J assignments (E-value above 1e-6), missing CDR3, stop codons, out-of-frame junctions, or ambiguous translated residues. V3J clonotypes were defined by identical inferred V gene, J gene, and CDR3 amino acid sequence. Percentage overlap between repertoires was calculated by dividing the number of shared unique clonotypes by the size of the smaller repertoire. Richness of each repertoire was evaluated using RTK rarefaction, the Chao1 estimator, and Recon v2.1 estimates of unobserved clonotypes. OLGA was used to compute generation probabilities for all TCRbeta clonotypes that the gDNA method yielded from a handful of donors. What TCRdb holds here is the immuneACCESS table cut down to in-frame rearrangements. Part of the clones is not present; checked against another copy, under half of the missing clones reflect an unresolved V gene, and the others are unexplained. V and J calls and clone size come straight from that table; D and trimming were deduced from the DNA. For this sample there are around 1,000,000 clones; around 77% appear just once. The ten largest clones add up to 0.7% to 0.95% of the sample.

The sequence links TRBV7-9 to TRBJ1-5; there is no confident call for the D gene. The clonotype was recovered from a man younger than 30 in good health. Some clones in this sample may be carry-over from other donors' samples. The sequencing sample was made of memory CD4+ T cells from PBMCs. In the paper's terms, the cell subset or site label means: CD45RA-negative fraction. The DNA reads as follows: TGTGCCAGCAGCCCAAGGTTGGATCAGCCCCAGCATTTT. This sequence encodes CASSPRLDQPQHF.